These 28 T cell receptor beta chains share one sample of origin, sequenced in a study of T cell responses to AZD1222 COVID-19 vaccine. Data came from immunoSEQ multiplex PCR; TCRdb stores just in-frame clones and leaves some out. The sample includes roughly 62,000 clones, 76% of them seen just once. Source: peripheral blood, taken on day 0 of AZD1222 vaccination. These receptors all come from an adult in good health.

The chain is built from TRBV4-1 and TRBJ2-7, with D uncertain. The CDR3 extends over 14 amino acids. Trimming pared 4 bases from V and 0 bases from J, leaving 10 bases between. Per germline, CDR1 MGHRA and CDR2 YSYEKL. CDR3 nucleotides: TGCGCCAGCAGCCTTGCGATGGGCTCCTACGAGCAGTACTTC. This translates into CASSLAMGSYEQYF.

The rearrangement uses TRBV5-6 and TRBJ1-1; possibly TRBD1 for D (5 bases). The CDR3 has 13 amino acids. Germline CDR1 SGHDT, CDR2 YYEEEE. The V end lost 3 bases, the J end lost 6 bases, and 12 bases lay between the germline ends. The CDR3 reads CASSWDRLAEAFF. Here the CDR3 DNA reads TGTGCCAGCAGCTGGGACCGGCTGGCTGAAGCTTTCTTT.

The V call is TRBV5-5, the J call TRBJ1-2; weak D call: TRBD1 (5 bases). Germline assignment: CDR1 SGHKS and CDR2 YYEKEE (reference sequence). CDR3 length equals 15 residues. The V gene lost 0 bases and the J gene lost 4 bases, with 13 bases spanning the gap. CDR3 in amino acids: CASSLVSGGSYGYTF. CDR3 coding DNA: TGTGCCAGCAGCTTGGTTAGTGGGGGGAGCTATGGCTACACCTTC.

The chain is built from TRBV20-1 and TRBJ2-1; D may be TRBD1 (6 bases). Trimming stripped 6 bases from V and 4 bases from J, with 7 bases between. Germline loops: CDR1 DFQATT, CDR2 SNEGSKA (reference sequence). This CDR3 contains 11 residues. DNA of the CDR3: TGCAGTGCGGACAGATACAATGAGCAGTTCTTC. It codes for CSADRYNEQFF.

The CDR3 nucleotides are TGTGCCAGCAGCTCCCATGGGGGACGGGAGACCCAGTACTTC. This encodes CASSSHGGRETQYF. The V gene is TRBV7-9, the J gene TRBJ2-5; D tentatively reads TRBD1 or TRBD2 (5 bases each). Per the germline V gene, CDR1 is SEHNR and CDR2 is FQNEAQ (reference sequence). The CDR3 runs to 14 residues. Between the trimmed V and J ends, which lost 4 bases and 5 bases, there was a span of 14 bases.

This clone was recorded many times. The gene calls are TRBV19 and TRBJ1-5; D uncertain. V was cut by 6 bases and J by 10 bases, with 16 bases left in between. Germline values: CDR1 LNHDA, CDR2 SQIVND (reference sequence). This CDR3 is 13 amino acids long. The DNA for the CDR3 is TGTGCCAGTAGGCCGGCAGCCCTAGGTCCCCAGCATTTT. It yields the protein CASRPAALGPQHF.

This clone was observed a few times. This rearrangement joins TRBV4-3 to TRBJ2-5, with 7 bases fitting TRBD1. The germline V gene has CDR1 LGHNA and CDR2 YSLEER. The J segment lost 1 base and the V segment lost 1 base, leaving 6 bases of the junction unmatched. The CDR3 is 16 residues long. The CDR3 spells CASSQGTGNSQETQYF. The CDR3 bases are TGCGCCAGCAGCCAAGGGACAGGCAATTCCCAAGAGACCCAGTACTTC.

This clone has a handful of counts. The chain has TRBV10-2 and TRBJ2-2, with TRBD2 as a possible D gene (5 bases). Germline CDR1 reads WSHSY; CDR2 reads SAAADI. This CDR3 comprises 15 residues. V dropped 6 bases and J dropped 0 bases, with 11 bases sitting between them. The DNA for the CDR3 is TGCGCCAGCAGCCCCCCGGGGACGAACACCGGGGAGCTGTTTTTT. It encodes CASSPPGTNTGELFF.

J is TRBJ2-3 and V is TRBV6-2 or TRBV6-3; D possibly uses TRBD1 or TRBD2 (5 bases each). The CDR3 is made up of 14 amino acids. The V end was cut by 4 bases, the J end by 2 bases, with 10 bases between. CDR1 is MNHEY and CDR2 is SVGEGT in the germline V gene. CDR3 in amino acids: CASSWAGTTDTQYF. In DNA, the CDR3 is TGTGCCAGCAGTTGGGCCGGGACCACAGATACGCAGTATTTT.

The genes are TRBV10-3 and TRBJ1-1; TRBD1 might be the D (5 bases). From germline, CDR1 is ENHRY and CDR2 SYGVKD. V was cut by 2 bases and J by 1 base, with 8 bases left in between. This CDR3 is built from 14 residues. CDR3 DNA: TGTGCCATCAGTGAGGGGGGATGGAACACTGAAGCTTTCTTT. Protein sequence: CAISEGGWNTEAFF.

The CDR3 here is CASSYSPGIHGEQYF. The CDR3 DNA sequence: TGTGCCAGCAGTTACTCGCCAGGGATCCACGGCGAGCAGTACTTC. This chain joins TRBV6-5 and TRBJ2-7, with D perhaps matching TRBD1 (5 bases). Germline assignment: CDR1 MNHEY and CDR2 SVGAGI. CDR3 size: 15 residues. Trimming removed 0 bases from V and 6 bases from J, with 15 bases in between.

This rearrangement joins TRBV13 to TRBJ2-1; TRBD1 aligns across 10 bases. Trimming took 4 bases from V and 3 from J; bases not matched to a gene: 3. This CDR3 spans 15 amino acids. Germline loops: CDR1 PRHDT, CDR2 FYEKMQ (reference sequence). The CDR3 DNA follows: TGTGCCAGCAGCTCCCGGGACAGGGGCTACAATGAGCAGTTCTTC. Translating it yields CASSSRDRGYNEQFF.

CDR3 in amino acids: CASSLWGGEKLFF. The CDR3 bases are TGTGCCAGCAGCTTATGGGGGGGAGAAAAACTGTTTTTT. This rearrangement joins TRBV7-3 to TRBJ1-4, with a possible D match to TRBD1 (5 bases). The CDR3 consists of 13 residues. Germline assignment: CDR1 SGHTA and CDR2 FQGTGA. V gave up 2 bases and J gave up 8 bases, with 9 bases separating them. Drawing the rest from reference TRBV7-3 and TRBJ1-4, the complete variable domain is GAGVSQTPSNKVTEKGKYVELRCDPISGHTALYWYRQSLGQGPEFLIYFQGTGAADDSGLPNDRFFAVRPEGSVSTLKIQRTERGDSAVYLCASSLWGGEKLFFGSGTQLSVL.

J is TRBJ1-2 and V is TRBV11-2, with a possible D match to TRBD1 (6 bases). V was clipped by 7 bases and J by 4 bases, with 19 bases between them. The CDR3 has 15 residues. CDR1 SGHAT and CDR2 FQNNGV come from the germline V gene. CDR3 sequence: CASTDLTGPLYGYTF. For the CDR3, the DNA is TGTGCCAGCACCGACCTGACAGGCCCCCTCTATGGCTACACCTTC.

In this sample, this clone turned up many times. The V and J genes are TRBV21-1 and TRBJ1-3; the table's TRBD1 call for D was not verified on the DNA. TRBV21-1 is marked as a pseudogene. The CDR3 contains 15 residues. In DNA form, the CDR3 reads TGTGCCAGCAGCAAAGGGGCAGGGGTCGGAAACACCATATATTTT. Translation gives CASSKGAGVGNTIYF.

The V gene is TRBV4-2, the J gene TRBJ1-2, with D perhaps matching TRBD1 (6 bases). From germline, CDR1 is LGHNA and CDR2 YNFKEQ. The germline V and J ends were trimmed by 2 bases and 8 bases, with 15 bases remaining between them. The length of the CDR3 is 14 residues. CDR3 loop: CASSQSNRARGYTF. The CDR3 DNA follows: TGTGCCAGCAGCCAAAGCAACAGGGCTCGGGGCTACACCTTC.

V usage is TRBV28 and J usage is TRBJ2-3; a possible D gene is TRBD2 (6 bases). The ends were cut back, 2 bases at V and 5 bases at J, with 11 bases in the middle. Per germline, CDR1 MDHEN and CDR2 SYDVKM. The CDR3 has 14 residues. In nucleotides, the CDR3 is TGTGCCAGCAGTTTAGCTTCCGGGGGAGATACGCAGTATTTT. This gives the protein CASSLASGGDTQYF.

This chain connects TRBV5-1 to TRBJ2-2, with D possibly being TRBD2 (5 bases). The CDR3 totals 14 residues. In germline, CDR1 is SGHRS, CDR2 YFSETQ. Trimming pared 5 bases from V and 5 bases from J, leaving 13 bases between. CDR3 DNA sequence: TGCGCCAGCAGGACATGGACTGGGACCGGGGAGCTGTTTTTT. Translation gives CASRTWTGTGELFF.

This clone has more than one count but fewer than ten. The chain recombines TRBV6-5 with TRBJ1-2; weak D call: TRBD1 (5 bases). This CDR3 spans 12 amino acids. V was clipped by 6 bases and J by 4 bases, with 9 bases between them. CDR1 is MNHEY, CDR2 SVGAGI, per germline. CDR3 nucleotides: TGTGCCAGCAGCGACAGCCTCTATGGCTACACCTTC. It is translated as CASSDSLYGYTF.

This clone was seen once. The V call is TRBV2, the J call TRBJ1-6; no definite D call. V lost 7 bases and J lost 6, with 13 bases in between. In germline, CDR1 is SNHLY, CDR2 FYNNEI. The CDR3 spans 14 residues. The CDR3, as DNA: TGTGCCAGCACAAGCCCACCCACTAATTCACCCCTCCACTTT. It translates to CASTSPPTNSPLHF.

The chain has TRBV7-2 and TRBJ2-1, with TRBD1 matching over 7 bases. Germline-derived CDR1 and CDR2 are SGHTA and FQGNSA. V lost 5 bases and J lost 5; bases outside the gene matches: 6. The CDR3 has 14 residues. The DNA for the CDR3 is TGTGCCAGCAGCCAGAGACAGGGAAACAATGAGCAGTTCTTC. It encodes CASSQRQGNNEQFF.

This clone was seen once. CDR3 loop: CASSFSGGAQETQYF. The CDR3 DNA is TGTGCCAGCAGCTTTAGCGGGGGGGCACAAGAGACCCAGTACTTC. The rearrangement uses TRBV7-2 and TRBJ2-5, with 11 bases matching TRBD2. This CDR3 has 15 residues. Per germline, CDR1 SGHTA and CDR2 FQGNSA. After removal of 3 bases from V and 2 bases from J, the junction contained 2 bases not matched to a gene.

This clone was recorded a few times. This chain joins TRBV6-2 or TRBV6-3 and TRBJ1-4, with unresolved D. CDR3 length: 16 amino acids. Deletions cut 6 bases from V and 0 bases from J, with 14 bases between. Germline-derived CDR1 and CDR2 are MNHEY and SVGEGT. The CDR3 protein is CASSPWSAATNEKLFF. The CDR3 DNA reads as TGTGCCAGCAGCCCCTGGTCGGCCGCAACTAATGAAAAACTGTTTTTT.

The chain's CDR3 is CASSLEARGAATQYF. The CDR3 coding sequence is TGTGCCAGCAGCTTAGAGGCGCGGGGGGCCGCCACGCAGTATTTT. The V and J genes are TRBV11-2 and TRBJ2-3, with 8 bases aligning to TRBD2. Germline values: CDR1 SGHAT, CDR2 FQNNGV. The CDR3 spans 15 residues. With V trimmed by 0 bases and J by 9 bases, 8 bases remained unmatched.

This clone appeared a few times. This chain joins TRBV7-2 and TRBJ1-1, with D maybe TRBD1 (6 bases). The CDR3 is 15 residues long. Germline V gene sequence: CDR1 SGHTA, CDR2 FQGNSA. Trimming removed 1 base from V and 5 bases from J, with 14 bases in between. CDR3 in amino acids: CASSLDGRGGTEAFF. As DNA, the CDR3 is TGTGCCAGCAGCTTAGACGGACGAGGGGGGACTGAAGCTTTCTTT.

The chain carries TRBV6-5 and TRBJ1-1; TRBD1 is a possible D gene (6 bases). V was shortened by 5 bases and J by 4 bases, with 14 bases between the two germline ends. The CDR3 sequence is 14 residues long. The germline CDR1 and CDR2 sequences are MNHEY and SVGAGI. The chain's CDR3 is CASSRRGWGTEAFF. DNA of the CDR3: TGTGCCAGCAGTCGCAGGGGATGGGGCACTGAAGCTTTCTTT.

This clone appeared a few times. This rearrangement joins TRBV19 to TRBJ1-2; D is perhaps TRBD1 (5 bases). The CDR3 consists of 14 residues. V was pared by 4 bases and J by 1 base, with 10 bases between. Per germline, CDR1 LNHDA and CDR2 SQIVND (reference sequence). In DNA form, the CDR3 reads TGTGCCAGTAGTACCCCGCAGGGTAACTATGGCTACACCTTC. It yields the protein CASSTPQGNYGYTF.

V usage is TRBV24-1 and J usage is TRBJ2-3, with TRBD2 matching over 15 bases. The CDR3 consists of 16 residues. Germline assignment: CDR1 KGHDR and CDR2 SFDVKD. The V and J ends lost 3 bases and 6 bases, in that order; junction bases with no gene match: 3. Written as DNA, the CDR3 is TGTGCCACCAGTGATGGAGGACTAGCGGGGGGGGATACGCAGTATTTT. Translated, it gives CATSDGGLAGGDTQYF.